This T cell receptor (beta chain) was found in a study of blood T cell repertoires in COVID-19. Germline V gene data show CDR1 as MNHEY and CDR2 as SVGAGI. The CDR3 has 13 amino acids. In the authors' workflow: From reference gene primer amplification, estimates of nucleated cell counts were derived. TCRdb keeps only in-frame clones here, not all; method: immunoSEQ multiplex PCR. V and J calls and clone size are copied from that table; D and trimming were computed from the DNA. The sample carries tens of thousands of clones, around four fifths recorded once. The rearrangement links TRBV6-5 to TRBJ2-2, with 9 bases fitting TRBD1. This receptor was taken from a man aged 45-60 years with active or convalescent COVID-19. Sample: peripheral blood. In DNA form, the CDR3 reads TGTGCTAATGGACAGGGGATAACCGGGGAGCTGTTTTTT. The encoded protein is CANGQGITGELFF.